This entry lists 32 T cell receptor beta chains sequenced from one sample in a study of T cell responses to AZD1222 COVID-19 vaccine. TCRdb's copy holds only in-frame clones and misses some; the assay was immunoSEQ multiplex PCR. The data contain around 150,000 clones, roughly 94% of them singletons. The specimen comprised peripheral blood, sampled on day 0 of AZD1222 vaccination. Receptor source: an adult in good health.

In this sample, this clone turned up a few times. The chain joins TRBV4-1 to TRBJ1-2; maybe TRBD1 (6 bases). V was trimmed by 3 bases and J by 8 bases, leaving 19 bases between them. CDR1 and CDR2 (germline): MGHRA, YSYEKL. The CDR3 has 15 amino acids. DNA for the CDR3: TGCGCCAGCAGCCAGGCCCCCGGGGGGCTGGGAGGCTACACCTTC. It translates to CASSQAPGGLGGYTF.

The V gene is TRBV5-1, the J gene TRBJ1-2, with D maybe TRBD1 (5 bases). Germline V gene sequence: CDR1 SGHRS, CDR2 YFSETQ. V shed 5 bases and J shed 2 bases, with 13 bases lying between them. CDR3 length: 14 residues. CDR3 region: CASSQEAGNYGYTF. The CDR3, as DNA: TGCGCCAGCAGTCAGGAAGCAGGGAACTATGGCTACACCTTC. Drawing the rest from reference TRBV5-1 and TRBJ1-2, the complete variable domain is KAGVTQTPRYLIKTRGQQVTLSCSPISGHRSVSWYQQTPGQGLQFLFEYFSETQRNKGNFPGRFSGRQFSNSRSEMNVSTLELGDSALYLCASSQEAGNYGYTFGSGTRLTVV.

The chain joins TRBV7-2 to TRBJ1-3, with 7 positions matching TRBD1. The germline V gene has CDR1 SGHTA and CDR2 FQGNSA. Trimming cost V 1 base and J 7 bases; bases outside gene matches: 4. This CDR3 has 14 residues. CDR3 sequence (DNA): TGTGCCAGCAGCTTAGACGTACAGGGGAACACCATATATTTT. It yields the protein CASSLDVQGNTIYF. The variable domain in full, with the rest retrieved from reference TRBV7-2 and TRBJ1-3, is GAGVSQSPSNKVTEKGKDVELRCDPISGHTALYWYRQSLGQGLEFLIYFQGNSAPDKSGLPSDRFSAERTGGSVSTLTIQRTQQEDSAVYLCASSLDVQGNTIYFGEGSWLTVV.

V and J are TRBV5-1 and TRBJ2-1; 7 bases map to TRBD1. The CDR3 covers 13 residues. Germline CDR1 and CDR2: SGHRS and YFSETQ. The J segment lost 8 bases and the V segment lost 2 bases, leaving 4 bases of the junction unmatched. This chain's CDR3 is CASSFQGGHEQFF. CDR3 bases: TGCGCCAGCAGCTTTCAAGGGGGCCATGAGCAGTTCTTC. Based on the CDR3 plus reference TRBV5-1 and TRBJ2-1, the full variable domain is KAGVTQTPRYLIKTRGQQVTLSCSPISGHRSVSWYQQTPGQGLQFLFEYFSETQRNKGNFPGRFSGRQFSNSRSEMNVSTLELGDSALYLCASSFQGGHEQFFGPGTRLTVL.

The chain employs TRBV4-2 and TRBJ1-1; 9 bases match TRBD1. The trim removed 3 bases at V and 5 bases at J, leaving 7 bases unmatched. The CDR3 consists of 15 residues. The germline gives CDR1 LGHNA, CDR2 YNFKEQ. CDR3 DNA: TGTGCCAGCAGCCATGGACAGGGGTTCAGAACTGAAGCTTTCTTT. It codes for CASSHGQGFRTEAFF.

This rearrangement joins TRBV21-1 to TRBJ1-1. TRBV21-1 is marked as a pseudogene. The CDR3 covers 13 residues. Here the CDR3 reads CASSSRGSAEAFF. The CDR3 region has the DNA TGTGCCAGCAGCTCCCGAGGTTCGGCTGAAGCTTTCTTT.

CDR3 in DNA: TGCGCCACCCGGGCCGGAGGCCTGAACACTGAAGCTTTCTTT. This gives the protein CATRAGGLNTEAFF. This rearrangement joins TRBV5-1 to TRBJ1-1, with unresolved D. CDR1 SGHRS and CDR2 YFSETQ come from the germline V gene. The CDR3 sequence is 14 residues long. Trimming pared 9 bases from V and 0 bases from J, leaving 15 bases between.

This chain links TRBV30 with TRBJ2-7; TRBD1 is a possible D gene (6 bases). The CDR3 is made up of 11 amino acids. Germline lookup yields CDR1 GTSNPN and CDR2 SVGIG (reference sequence). The germline V and J ends were trimmed by 2 bases and 6 bases, with 8 bases remaining between them. CDR3 sequence (DNA): TGTGCCTGGAGTTCAGGGGTCGAGCAGTACGTC. As protein: CAWSSGVEQYV.

This clone was recorded only once. This CDR3 reads CASSSSEPQHF. The CDR3 DNA is TGTGCCAGCAGTTCCAGTGAGCCCCAGCATTTT. This chain links TRBV28 with TRBJ1-5; D is uncertain. The CDR3 extends over 11 amino acids. Germline CDR1 is MDHEN and CDR2 is SYDVKM. The V end was cut by 4 bases, the J end by 8 bases, with 6 bases between.

CDR3 nucleotides: TGCGCCAGCAGCTTGGTGCCTAGCGGAGGCTCCTACAATGAGCAGTTCTTC. Translation gives CASSLVPSGGSYNEQFF. This rearrangement joins TRBV5-1 to TRBJ2-1; TRBD2 matches 7 bases. The ends lost 0 bases at V and 0 bases at J; junction bases unmatched: 6. The CDR3 has 17 amino acids. CDR1 is SGHRS and CDR2 is YFSETQ in the germline V gene.

This rearrangement joins TRBV5-8 to TRBJ2-7; the D call may be TRBD1 or TRBD2 (6 bases each). Germline values: CDR1 SGHTS, CDR2 YDEGEE. Trimming removed 5 bases at V and 2 bases at J, with 14 bases between. The CDR3 is 14 amino acids. CDR3 amino acids: CASRAEGVTYEQYV. The CDR3 coding sequence is TGTGCCAGCAGGGCGGAGGGGGTCACCTACGAGCAGTACGTC.

The gene calls are TRBV5-6 and TRBJ1-2, with 7 bases aligning to TRBD1. The CDR3 consists of 15 residues. CDR1 and CDR2 (germline): SGHDT, YYEEEE. V gave up 4 bases and J gave up 2 bases; unmatched junction bases: 8. As DNA, the CDR3 is TGTGCCAGCAGCCTTGAAGCAGGGGGGAACTATGGCTACACCTTC. This translates into CASSLEAGGNYGYTF.

The chain carries TRBV5-8 and TRBJ1-2; no reliable D call. This CDR3 region has 13 residues. Trimming left V 2 bases short and J 4 bases short, with 9 bases between. Germline V gene lookup returns CDR1 SGHTS and CDR2 YDEGEE. The CDR3 region is CASSFQASYGYTF. The CDR3 DNA reads as TGTGCCAGCAGCTTCCAGGCATCCTATGGCTACACCTTC.

J is TRBJ1-1 and V is TRBV10-3; weak D call: TRBD1 (5 bases). Germline CDR1 and CDR2: ENHRY and SYGVKD. Trimming stripped 7 bases from V and 1 base from J, with 7 bases between. The CDR3 consists of 12 residues. DNA for the CDR3: TGTGCCATCAAGGGGTGGAACACTGAAGCTTTCTTT. Translated, it gives CAIKGWNTEAFF.

The V gene is TRBV18, the J gene TRBJ1-1; D gene uncertain. The germline V gene encodes CDR1 KGHSH and CDR2 LQKENI. There are 14 residues in the CDR3. V lost 4 bases to trimming and J lost 1 base, with 10 bases between them. The CDR3 nucleotides read TGTGCCAGCTCACTGGCCGCCGGGAACACTGAAGCTTTCTTT. Its protein is CASSLAAGNTEAFF. The variable domain in full, completed from reference TRBV18 and TRBJ1-1, reads NAGVMQNPRHLVRRRGQEARLRCSPMKGHSHVYWYRQLPEEGLKFMVYLQKENIIDESGMPKERFSAEFPKEGPSILRIQQVVRGDSAAYFCASSLAAGNTEAFFGQGTRLTVV.

The chain employs TRBV29-1 and TRBJ2-3; 7 nucleotides match TRBD2. Unmatched junction bases numbered 2, after V lost 7 bases and J lost 1 base. Germline values: CDR1 SQVTM, CDR2 ANQGSEA. The CDR3 is made up of 12 amino acids. CDR3: CSGEGGTDTQYF. CDR3 bases: TGCAGCGGGGAGGGCGGCACAGATACGCAGTATTTT.

The chain combines TRBV5-6 with TRBJ2-7; D unresolved. CDR3 length: 14 amino acids. CDR1 is SGHDT, CDR2 YYEEEE, per germline. The ends were cut back, 0 bases at V and 2 bases at J, with 9 bases in the middle. The CDR3 DNA reads as TGTGCCAGCAGCTTGGTAGGTTTCCCCTACGAGCAGTACGTC. Encoded protein: CASSLVGFPYEQYV.

This chain connects TRBV6-1 to TRBJ2-7; perhaps TRBD1 as D (5 bases). With 3 bases removed from V and 4 bases from J, the gap between germline ends came to 16 bases. The CDR3 is 15 amino acids. From germline, CDR1 is MNHNS and CDR2 SASEGT. CDR3 residues: CASSDVTAHFYEQYV. The CDR3 DNA is TGTGCCAGCAGTGATGTGACAGCGCATTTTTACGAGCAGTACGTC.

This clone was found once. The chain is built from TRBV10-3 and TRBJ1-6, with TRBD1 matching over 8 bases. In germline, CDR1 is ENHRY, CDR2 SYGVKD. This CDR3 is built from 17 residues. J was trimmed by 7 bases and V by 8 bases; bases with no gene match: 16. The CDR3 sequence: CAISLTLGTGGNSPLHF. The CDR3 region has the DNA TGTGCCATCTCCCTCACCCTAGGGACAGGAGGGAATTCACCCCTCCACTTT.

This chain connects TRBV7-9 to TRBJ2-1; unclear D gene. Trimming removed 7 bases at V and 14 bases at J, with 12 bases between. The CDR3 consists of 10 residues. The V gene's germline CDR1 is SEHNR and CDR2 FQNEAQ (reference sequence). The CDR3 DNA reads TGTGCCAGCACCGCCCCCGCGGAGTTCTTC. Residues: CASTAPAEFF.

The chain is built from TRBV18 and TRBJ1-2; 10 bases fit TRBD1. V lost 3 bases, J lost 5 bases, and 6 bases stayed unmatched. Germline V gives CDR1 KGHSH, CDR2 LQKENI. This CDR3 has 15 residues. CDR3 in amino acids: CASSPTGTGDYGYTF. The CDR3 DNA follows: TGTGCCAGCTCACCCACCGGGACAGGGGATTATGGCTACACCTTC. The full variable domain, completed using reference TRBV18 and TRBJ1-2, is NAGVMQNPRHLVRRRGQEARLRCSPMKGHSHVYWYRQLPEEGLKFMVYLQKENIIDESGMPKERFSAEFPKEGPSILRIQQVVRGDSAAYFCASSPTGTGDYGYTFGSGTRLTVV.

This sequence joins TRBV25-1 and TRBJ1-2, with TRBD1 as a possible D gene (6 bases). CDR1 and CDR2 from the germline V gene are MGHDK and SYGVNS. The CDR3 length is 17 residues. The V end lost 2 bases, the J end lost 8 bases, and 24 bases lay between the germline ends. The CDR3 here is CASSEVGALVSRGGYTF. The CDR3 DNA follows: TGTGCCAGCAGTGAAGTGGGGGCACTGGTTTCGCGCGGGGGCTACACCTTC.

The chain carries TRBV12-3 or TRBV12-4 and TRBJ1-3; D gene uncertain. The CDR3 spans 13 residues. With 6 bases removed from V and 7 bases from J, the gap between germline ends came to 13 bases. The CDR3 is CASRMDLRNTIYF. CDR3 DNA: TGTGCCAGCAGGATGGATTTAAGGAACACCATATATTTT.

This chain uses TRBV14 with TRBJ1-2; no firm D call. Germline-derived CDR1 and CDR2 are SGHDN and FVKESK. Trimming stripped 4 bases from V and 4 bases from J, with 16 bases between. The CDR3 consists of 15 residues. CDR3 region: CASSPPHTASYGYTF. CDR3 bases: TGTGCCAGCAGCCCGCCTCATACGGCGAGCTATGGCTACACCTTC.

J is TRBJ1-2 and V is TRBV20-1; D is possibly TRBD1 (5 bases). CDR3 length equals 11 residues. Germline V gene data show CDR1 as DFQATT and CDR2 as SNEGSKA (reference sequence). The DNA of the CDR3 is TGCAAGGCTGGGGGGAACTATGGCTACACCTTC. Protein: CKAGGNYGYTF.

This chain connects TRBV5-6 to TRBJ2-7, with D possibly being TRBD2 (5 bases). Germline V gene data show CDR1 as SGHDT and CDR2 as YYEEEE. This CDR3 contains 15 residues. The V end lost 1 base, the J end lost 3 bases, and 14 bases lay between the germline ends. As DNA, the CDR3 is TGTGCCAGCAGCTTGTCTAACAGACTACACTACGAGCAGTACGTC. Its translation is CASSLSNRLHYEQYV.

This chain joins TRBV6-1 and TRBJ1-2; D perhaps matches TRBD1 (6 bases). Germline lookup yields CDR1 MNHNS and CDR2 SASEGT. This CDR3 region has 15 residues. V lost 1 base and J lost 4, with 13 bases in between. DNA for the CDR3: TGTGCCAGCAGTGAAGACGCGTGGACAGTCTATGGCTACACCTTC. Protein: CASSEDAWTVYGYTF.

This clone was detected only once. This chain connects TRBV13 to TRBJ1-1, with D possibly being TRBD1 (5 bases). Trimming took off 5 bases at V and 8 bases at J, with 12 bases between the two ends. From germline, CDR1 is PRHDT and CDR2 FYEKMQ (reference sequence). The CDR3 has 12 amino acids. The CDR3 sequence: CASSPGGGEAFF. CDR3 bases: TGTGCCAGCAGCCCCGGTGGGGGAGAAGCTTTCTTT. The complete variable domain, with remaining parts taken from reference TRBV13 and TRBJ1-1, reads AAGVIQSPRHLIKEKRETATLKCYPIPRHDTVYWYQQGPGQDPQFLISFYEKMQSDKGSIPDRFSAQQFSDYHSELNMSSLELGDSALYFCASSPGGGEAFFGQGTRLTVV.

The V call is TRBV20-1, the J call TRBJ1-2; D gene uncertain. The CDR3 is 11 residues long. V was pared by 6 bases and J by 2 bases, with 7 bases between. The germline CDR1 and CDR2 sequences are DFQATT and SNEGSKA (reference sequence). The CDR3 DNA is TGCAGTGCAGCCCCCAACTATGGCTACACCTTC. Amino acid sequence: CSAAPNYGYTF.

This chain joins TRBV7-9 and TRBJ2-2; D remains unclear. The V and J ends lost 1 base and 3 bases respectively, with 9 bases between them. Germline lookup yields CDR1 SEHNR and CDR2 FQNEAQ (reference sequence). The CDR3 contains 15 residues. CDR3 amino acids: CASSLDPEYTGELFF. The CDR3 bases are TGTGCCAGCAGCTTAGATCCAGAATACACCGGGGAGCTGTTTTTT.

In this sample, this clone turned up once. CDR3 in DNA: TGTGCCAGCGCGGGATACAATGAGCAGTTCTTC. Translation gives CASAGYNEQFF. The chain carries TRBV2 and TRBJ2-1, with TRBD2 as a possible D gene (6 bases). Germline values: CDR1 SNHLY, CDR2 FYNNEI. The CDR3 spans 11 residues. V was pared by 8 bases and J by 4 bases, with 6 bases between.

The chain combines TRBV27 with TRBJ1-1, with D possibly matching TRBD1 (5 bases). V lost 6 bases, J lost 3 bases, and 14 bases lay in between. CDR3 length: 14 amino acids. Germline CDR1 is MNHEY and CDR2 is SMNVEV (reference sequence). For the CDR3, the DNA is TGTGCCAGCAGAGAACTCGACAGCTACACTGAAGCTTTCTTT. Its translation: CASRELDSYTEAFF.